Each of the 31 T cell receptor beta chains below was sequenced from the same sample in a study of regulatory T cells in long-lasting Graves disease. Investigators prepared the TCR beta libraries by applying iRepertoire HTBI primers and Arm-PCR of CDR3 regions. Each CDR3 protein gets one entry after TCRdb re-called the multiplex PCR reads with MiXCR. The profile shows a few hundred thousand distinct CDR3 sequences, around a fifth of them singletons. Time point specified: persistent/refractory GD, antithyroid drugs over 5 years with positive TRAb. PBMC-extracted RNA yielded the TCR library. Source: peripheral blood mononuclear cells (PBMCs), taken when the disease was refractory, from a patient treated with antithyroid drugs. The receptors shown here come from a female donor with Graves disease.

This clonotype was detected only a few times. The rearrangement links TRBV4-1 to TRBJ1-1; D ambiguous. V was pared by 4 bases and J by 5 bases, with 14 bases between. The CDR3 is made up of 14 amino acids. From germline, CDR1 is MGHRA and CDR2 YSYEKL. Here the CDR3 DNA reads TGCGCCAGCAGCCCCTATTCGGGGAAGACTGAAGCTTTCTTT. The encoded protein is CASSPYSGKTEAFF.

This clonotype was seen ten or more times. The V and J genes are TRBV7-2 and TRBJ2-5; no clear D gene. CDR3 length equals 14 residues. Trimming stripped 1 base from V and 0 bases from J, with 6 bases between. The germline V gene has CDR1 SGHTA and CDR2 FQGNSA. This CDR3 is CASSLGSYQETQYF. The CDR3 DNA is TGTGCCAGCAGCTTAGGATCGTACCAAGAGACCCAGTACTTC.

This sequence joins TRBV6-1 and TRBJ2-2; D gene ambiguous. Germline-derived CDR1 and CDR2 are MNHNS and SASEGT. V was cut by 6 bases and J by 0 bases, with 8 bases left in between. This CDR3 spans 14 amino acids. The CDR3: CASSRDPNTGELFF. DNA for the CDR3: TGTGCCAGCAGCCGAGACCCGAACACCGGGGAGCTGTTTTTT.

This clonotype was counted ten times or more. The rearrangement links TRBV20-1 to TRBJ1-1; 9 nucleotides align to TRBD1. V was pared by 5 bases and J by 5 bases, with 6 bases of the junction left unmatched. The length of the CDR3 is 13 residues. The germline V gene encodes CDR1 DFQATT and CDR2 SNEGSKA (reference sequence). CDR3 bases: TGCAGTGCTGTGACAGGGGGGAGTACTGAAGCTTTCTTT. Amino acid sequence: CSAVTGGSTEAFF.

There are many counts of this clonotype. This chain uses TRBV12-3 or TRBV12-4 with TRBJ2-7; 11 bases are a match to TRBD2. The CDR3 is 14 residues long. The V segment lost 5 bases and the J segment 3 bases; nucleotides outside the gene matches: 3. The CDR3, as DNA: TGTGCCAGCAGTCGACTAGCGGGAAGCTACGAGCAGTACTTC. Its protein product is CASSRLAGSYEQYF.

This clonotype was detected many times. V is TRBV12-3 or TRBV12-4 and J is TRBJ1-1, with D possibly TRBD1 on 5 matching bases. This CDR3 is built from 14 residues. Trimming removed 6 bases at V and 0 bases at J, with 11 bases between. The CDR3 reads CASSRDGVNTEAFF. The CDR3 coding sequence is TGTGCCAGCAGCAGGGACGGCGTGAACACTGAAGCTTTCTTT.

This clonotype was picked up many times. V and J are TRBV20-1 and TRBJ2-7; the D is unclear. The germline V gene has CDR1 DFQATT and CDR2 SNEGSKA (reference sequence). The ends were cut back, 1 base at V and 4 bases at J, with 5 bases in the middle. The CDR3 has 11 amino acids. CDR3 DNA sequence: TGCAGTGCTAGAGCCGAATACGAGCAGTACTTC. It codes for CSARAEYEQYF.

Many counts were recorded for this clonotype. The chain joins TRBV12-3 or TRBV12-4 to TRBJ1-2; D remains ambiguous. V was shortened by 2 bases and J by 6 bases, with 7 bases between the two germline ends. The CDR3 spans 12 residues. The CDR3 region is CASSLNKDGYTF. The CDR3 region has the DNA TGTGCCAGCAGTTTAAACAAGGATGGCTACACCTTC.

This clonotype has a handful of counts. The chain combines TRBV29-1 with TRBJ2-7, with 8 positions matching TRBD1. CDR1 is SQVTM, CDR2 ANQGSEA, per germline. Germline trimming cut 4 bases from V and 4 bases from J; bases unmatched to any gene: 6. CDR3 size: 13 residues. CDR3 in amino acids: CSVVLDRVYEQYF. CDR3 sequence (DNA): TGCAGCGTTGTATTGGACAGGGTTTACGAGCAGTACTTC.

This clonotype was seen more than once but under ten times. As DNA, the CDR3 is TGTGCCAGCTCATATAAACAGGGGGACTATGGCTACACCTTC. As protein: CASSYKQGDYGYTF. The V and J genes are TRBV18 and TRBJ1-2, with 8 bases identical to TRBD1. This CDR3 is 14 amino acids long. Germline V gene sequence: CDR1 KGHSH, CDR2 LQKENI. V gave up 5 bases and J gave up 3 bases; unmatched junction bases: 5.

The V gene is TRBV7-2, the J gene TRBJ1-3; no clear D. Trimming stripped 2 bases from V and 0 bases from J, with 8 bases between. The CDR3 is 15 amino acids. Germline V gene lookup returns CDR1 SGHTA and CDR2 FQGNSA. CDR3 sequence (DNA): TGTGCCAGCAGCTTATCGGGGAACTCTGGAAACACCATATATTTT. This translates into CASSLSGNSGNTIYF.

This clonotype was seen a few times. The chain recombines TRBV18 with TRBJ2-5; D is unclear. The CDR3 runs to 15 residues. Germline V gene sequence: CDR1 KGHSH, CDR2 LQKENI. V shed 2 bases and J shed 1 base, with 11 bases lying between them. As DNA, the CDR3 is TGTGCCAGCTCACCATACGAGGTTAGCCAAGAGACCCAGTACTTC. It encodes CASSPYEVSQETQYF.

This clonotype was found many times. This rearrangement joins TRBV3-1 to TRBJ2-5, with D perhaps assigned TRBD1 or TRBD2 (5 bases each). Germline CDR1 and CDR2: LGHDT and YNNKEL (reference sequence). The CDR3 is 13 residues long. V was clipped by 1 base and J by 10 bases, with 13 bases between them. The CDR3 DNA sequence: TGTGCCAGCAGCCAAGGGGGGTCGGTATTCCAGTACTTC. Translated: CASSQGGSVFQYF.

V and J are TRBV6-1 and TRBJ2-4, with 11 nucleotides matching TRBD1. CDR1 is MNHNS and CDR2 is SASEGT in the germline V gene. Trimming cost V 10 bases and J 1 base; bases outside gene matches: 12. CDR3 size: 17 residues. CDR3 nucleotide sequence: TGTGCCATCCCCGGGACAGGGGGTTTCCGCGCCAAAAACATTCAGTACTTC. This encodes CAIPGTGGFRAKNIQYF.

The V gene is TRBV4-1, the J gene TRBJ1-1; TRBD1 aligns across 9 bases. This CDR3 is 15 amino acids long. Trimming at V came to 0 bases and at J to 8 bases, leaving 7 bases not matched to a gene. Germline values: CDR1 MGHRA, CDR2 YSYEKL. CDR3 protein: CASSQDTFDRGEAFF. In nucleotides, the CDR3 is TGCGCCAGCAGCCAAGATACTTTCGACAGGGGGGAAGCTTTCTTT.

This clonotype was seen only a few times. This rearrangement joins TRBV15 to TRBJ1-1, with D possibly being TRBD1 (6 bases). CDR1 is LNHNV, CDR2 YYDKDF, per germline (reference sequence). Trimming took off 1 base at V and 4 bases at J, with 10 bases between the two ends. The CDR3 extends over 14 amino acids. CDR3 bases: TGTGCCACCAGCAGAGTAGGACAGCGCACTGAAGCTTTCTTT. Residues: CATSRVGQRTEAFF.

For this clonotype: A junction end diverges from the germline sequence, so it may reflect a read error. V and J are TRBV7-9 and TRBJ1-4, with D uncertain. The CDR3 has 17 residues. From germline, CDR1 is SEHNR and CDR2 FQNEAQ (reference sequence). For the CDR3, the DNA is TGTGCCAGCAGCTTCCCCGTTGGGGTAGTAGGGAATGAAAAACCGTTTTTT. This sequence encodes CASSFPVGVVGNEKPFF.

There are many counts of this clonotype. The V gene is TRBV10-3, the J gene TRBJ2-5, with 8 bases matching TRBD1. The CDR3 runs 14 residues. CDR1 ENHRY and CDR2 SYGVKD come from the germline V gene. V lost 0 bases, J lost 3 bases, and 0 bases stayed unmatched. CDR3 DNA sequence: TGTGCCATCAGTGAGTCGGGACAGGAAGAGACCCAGTACTTC. Protein product: CAISESGQEETQYF.

With respect to this clonotype: This may arise from a read error, as a much more abundant clone is one base away. This rearrangement joins TRBV3-1 to TRBJ1-1; a weak D match, TRBD1 (6 bases). CDR3 length: 14 amino acids. The V gene's germline CDR1 is LGHDT and CDR2 YNNKEL (reference sequence). V shed 4 bases and J shed 5 bases, with 14 bases lying between them. The CDR3 protein is CASSRYREETEAFF. CDR3 coding DNA: TGTGCCAGCAGCCGATACAGGGAGGAGACTGAAGCTTTCTTT.

CDR3 sequence reads: CASSLVGEAEKLFF. CDR3 sequence (DNA): TGTGCCAGCAGCTTAGTCGGGGAGGCTGAAAAACTGTTTTTT. J is TRBJ1-4 and V is TRBV7-9; D ambiguous. Trimming took 1 base from V and 7 from J, leaving 10 bases between them. The CDR3 runs to 14 residues. Germline CDR1 is SEHNR and CDR2 is FQNEAQ (reference sequence).

This clonotype was picked up a small number of times. This rearrangement joins TRBV20-1 to TRBJ2-2, with a possible D match to TRBD2 (6 bases). The CDR3 is made up of 15 amino acids. Looked up from germline, CDR1 is DFQATT and CDR2 is SNEGSKA (reference sequence). Trimming removed 2 bases from V and 9 bases from J, with 19 bases in between. CDR3 in DNA: TGCAGTGCTAGATCGGAGGAGCGGGCCTACCGGGAGCTGTTTTTT. This translates into CSARSEERAYRELFF.

This clonotype was counted ten times or more. CDR3 amino acids: CASGAGGQTQYF. CDR3 sequence (DNA): TGTGCCAGCGGAGCAGGGGGGCAGACCCAGTACTTC. The chain uses TRBV6-1 and TRBJ2-5, with D maybe TRBD1 (7 bases). Germline values: CDR1 MNHNS, CDR2 SASEGT. The CDR3 covers 12 residues. V was trimmed by 8 bases and J by 6 bases, leaving 13 bases between them.

The chain links TRBV4-1 to TRBJ2-5, with D perhaps matching TRBD2 (7 bases). The CDR3 totals 15 residues. Germline V gene sequence: CDR1 MGHRA, CDR2 YSYEKL. Trimming cost V 4 bases and J 0 bases, with 12 bases left between them. CDR3 DNA: TGCGCCAGCAGCCGGGGGGGCACTAACCAAGAGACCCAGTACTTC. It is translated as CASSRGGTNQETQYF.

This clonotype was detected a few times. The chain couples TRBV6-1 to TRBJ2-7, with D perhaps matching TRBD2 (6 bases). With 6 bases removed from V and 4 bases from J, the gap between germline ends came to 19 bases. CDR3 length: 15 amino acids. From germline, CDR1 is MNHNS and CDR2 SASEGT. The CDR3 DNA reads as TGTGCCAGCAGCGACCCGCCGGGACTTAAATACGAGCAGTACTTC. Translation: CASSDPPGLKYEQYF.

This clonotype was seen many times. The chain is built from TRBV24-1 and TRBJ2-2; no clear D. Trimming took 5 bases from V and 6 from J, leaving 6 bases between them. CDR1 and CDR2 (germline): KGHDR, SFDVKD. The CDR3 length is 12 residues. CDR3 sequence reads: CATSVQAGELFF. The CDR3 DNA reads TGTGCCACCAGTGTCCAAGCCGGGGAGCTGTTTTTT.

There are many counts of this clonotype. The chain joins TRBV20-1 to TRBJ2-5; 9 bases align to TRBD1. The CDR3 consists of 17 residues. CDR1 is DFQATT and CDR2 is SNEGSKA in the germline V gene (reference sequence). J gave up 4 bases and V 6 bases, and 18 bases lay outside the gene matches. CDR3 DNA sequence: TGCAGTGCAACAGGCTTCCGGGACAGGGCTTATCGAGAGACCCAGTACTTC. Protein: CSATGFRDRAYRETQYF.

This chain joins TRBV28 and TRBJ1-4; tentative D call: TRBD1 (6 bases). In germline, CDR1 is MDHEN, CDR2 SYDVKM. The V end was cut by 5 bases, the J end by 6 bases, with 16 bases between. CDR3 length equals 15 residues. The CDR3 region has the DNA TGTGCCAGCAGTACTTACAGGGTTGCGGATGAAAAACTGTTTTTT. As protein: CASSTYRVADEKLFF.

The V gene is TRBV20-1, the J gene TRBJ2-3, with 13 nucleotides matching TRBD2. This CDR3 is built from 16 residues. Germline V CDR1 and CDR2: DFQATT, SNEGSKA (reference sequence). V was pared by 0 bases and J by 8 bases, with 8 bases of the junction left unmatched. The CDR3 loop reads CSARDHGLAGAGTQYF. The CDR3 nucleotides are TGCAGTGCTAGAGATCACGGACTAGCGGGAGCAGGTACGCAGTATTTT.

The genes are TRBV20-1 and TRBJ1-5; tentatively, D is TRBD1 (6 bases). Germline-derived CDR1 and CDR2 are DFQATT and SNEGSKA (reference sequence). V was trimmed by 4 bases and J by 0 bases, leaving 13 bases between them. The CDR3 loop spans 15 amino acids. The DNA of the CDR3 is TGCAGTGCTAATAATAGGGGGGATAGCAATCAGCCCCAGCATTTT. This translates into CSANNRGDSNQPQHF.

J is TRBJ2-5 and V is TRBV7-2; tentatively, D is TRBD1 (5 bases). The CDR3 is 15 amino acids. The germline gives CDR1 SGHTA, CDR2 FQGNSA. V lost 6 bases and J 1 base, leaving 15 bases between the germline ends. CDR3 loop: CASSLLPGSQETQYF. In nucleotides, the CDR3 is TGTGCCAGCAGTTTACTTCCAGGGTCCCAAGAGACCCAGTACTTC.

V is TRBV20-1 and J is TRBJ2-4; 7 bases map to TRBD1. The DNA matches TRBJ2-5 better at its end, which makes the J call doubtful. The CDR3 is 13 amino acids. The germline gives CDR1 DFQATT, CDR2 SNEGSKA (reference sequence). CDR3 nucleotides: TGCAGTGCTAGAGAGACAGGGCGGGAGACCCAGTACTTC. It translates to CSARETGRETQYF.